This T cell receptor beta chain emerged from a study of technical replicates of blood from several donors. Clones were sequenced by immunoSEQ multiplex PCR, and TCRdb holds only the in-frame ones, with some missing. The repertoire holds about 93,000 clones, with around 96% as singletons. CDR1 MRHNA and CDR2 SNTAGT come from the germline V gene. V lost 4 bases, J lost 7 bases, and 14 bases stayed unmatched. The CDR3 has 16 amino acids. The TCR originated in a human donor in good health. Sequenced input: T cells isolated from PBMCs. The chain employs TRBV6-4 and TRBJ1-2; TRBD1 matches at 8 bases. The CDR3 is CASSVTPGQEMSGYTF. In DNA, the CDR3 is TGTGCCAGCAGTGTTACTCCGGGACAGGAGATGAGTGGCTACACCTTC.